This T cell receptor (beta chain) was sequenced for a study of blood T cells in healthy people across ages. Findings and limits, study-wide: Naive T cell percentage and TCR beta diversity correlated strongly.

The CDR3 has 12 residues. V gave up 4 bases and J gave up 9 bases, with 13 bases separating them. Germline V gene lookup returns CDR1 SQVTM and CDR2 ANQGSEA. This clonotype was seen only a few times. Its target is unknown. Sample-barcoded 5' priming and a J-beta primer mix drove a second PCR of roughly 6 to 12 cycles. Each cDNA molecule carried a tag from a template-switch adaptor that contained 12 random nucleotides. CDR3-containing paired-end reads numbered at least 2.5 million in each sample. Each CDR3 protein is one row after TCRdb ran MiXCR on the 5' RACE reads. The repertoire has a few hundred thousand distinct CDR3 sequences, about 27% of them found once; the top ten carry under 4.5%. The same data also contributed to another study, on T cells of mothers and their children. That source notes: Three mothers and their six children, all healthy Caucasians, donated.

Sample: blood. The clonotype comes from a boy aged 2 to 10 in good health. This sequence joins TRBV29-1 and TRBJ2-1; D assignment may be TRBD1 or TRBD2 (5 bases each). The chain's CDR3 is CSVVREWGEQFF. As DNA, the CDR3 is TGCAGCGTTGTCAGGGAGTGGGGTGAGCAGTTCTTC.